This is a list of T cell receptor beta chains from one sample in a study of post-analysis software for immune sequencing data. MiXCR, applied by TCRdb to the PCR reads, yields one record per CDR3 protein. Among more than 500,000 distinct CDR3 sequences listed, 34% were seen once. Sequenced: blood. The receptor source for this set is a girl aged 2 to 17 with multiple sclerosis. Each CDR3 is given with its conserved first and last residue. The order of the fields is D gene, J gene, clone size, V gene, CDR3 protein, CDR3 DNA. A D gene is named only where the DNA matches it firmly. The size entry is marked missing in some rows and otherwise reads once, few, many or a size class.

d_call: NA; j_call: TRBJ1-6; clone_size: NA; v_call: TRBV6-5; cdr3_aa: CASSRQASSYNSPLHF; cdr3_nt: TGTGCCAGCAGCCGACAGGCGAGCTCCTATAATTCACCCCTCCACTTT
d_call: NA; j_call: TRBJ2-7; clone_size: NA; v_call: TRBV10-3; cdr3_aa: CAISESRGRLHYEQYF; cdr3_nt: TGTGCCATCAGTGAGTCCCGGGGGCGCCTTCACTACGAGCAGTACTTC
d_call: TRBD1; j_call: TRBJ1-2; clone_size: NA; v_call: TRBV28; cdr3_aa: CASRRVDRGDGYTF; cdr3_nt: TGTGCCAGCAGAAGGGTTGACAGGGGAGATGGCTACACCTTC
d_call: NA; j_call: TRBJ2-7; clone_size: NA; v_call: TRBV3-1; cdr3_aa: CASSQDNLGAQYF; cdr3_nt: TGTGCCAGCAGCCAAGATAATCTCGGGGCGCAGTACTTC
d_call: NA; j_call: TRBJ1-1; clone_size: NA; v_call: TRBV20-1; cdr3_aa: CSASLGRDTEAFF; cdr3_nt: TGCAGTGCTAGTCTCGGGCGAGACACTGAAGCTTTCTTT
d_call: TRBD1; j_call: TRBJ2-1; clone_size: NA; v_call: TRBV19; cdr3_aa: CASSKDRVNEQFF; cdr3_nt: TGTGCCAGTAGTAAGGACAGGGTCAATGAGCAGTTCTTC
d_call: NA; j_call: TRBJ2-3; clone_size: few; v_call: TRBV20-1; cdr3_aa: CSARDRIDTQYF; cdr3_nt: TGCAGTGCTAGAGATAGGATAGATACGCAGTATTTT
d_call: TRBD1; j_call: TRBJ1-5; clone_size: few; v_call: TRBV12-3/TRBV12-4; cdr3_aa: CASSLHRQGGQPQHF; cdr3_nt: TGTGCCAGCAGCCTTCATCGACAGGGCGGACAGCCCCAGCATTTT
d_call: TRBD2; j_call: TRBJ2-3; clone_size: NA; v_call: TRBV9; cdr3_aa: CANSVEAGLTTDTQYF; cdr3_nt: TGTGCCAACAGCGTAGAAGCGGGACTGACCACAGATACGCAGTATTTT
d_call: NA; j_call: TRBJ1-5; clone_size: NA; v_call: TRBV7-2; cdr3_aa: CASSLVVAVGQPQHF; cdr3_nt: TGTGCCAGCAGCTTAGTCGTTGCGGTCGGTCAGCCCCAGCATTTT
d_call: NA; j_call: TRBJ1-2; clone_size: NA; v_call: TRBV18; cdr3_aa: CASSPGRDYSYTF; cdr3_nt: TGTGCCAGCTCACCTGGACGGGATTACAGCTACACCTTC
d_call: NA; j_call: TRBJ1-5; clone_size: NA; v_call: TRBV3-1; cdr3_aa: CASSQGVLQPQHF; cdr3_nt: TGTGCCAGCAGCCAGGGGGTTTTGCAGCCCCAGCATTTT
d_call: NA; j_call: TRBJ2-3; clone_size: NA; v_call: TRBV10-2; cdr3_aa: CASTGDPWVPDTQYF; cdr3_nt: TGCGCCAGCACCGGGGACCCATGGGTCCCAGATACGCAGTATTTT
d_call: TRBD1; j_call: TRBJ2-1; clone_size: few; v_call: TRBV5-1; cdr3_aa: CASSSGQLGSYNEQFF; cdr3_nt: TGCGCCAGCAGCTCGGGACAGCTGGGGTCCTACAATGAGCAGTTCTTC
d_call: TRBD1; j_call: TRBJ2-7; clone_size: few; v_call: TRBV7-9; cdr3_aa: CASSSGQGEAYEQYF; cdr3_nt: TGTGCCAGCAGCTCCGGACAGGGGGAAGCCTACGAGCAGTACTTC
d_call: TRBD1; j_call: TRBJ1-6; clone_size: NA; v_call: TRBV5-1; cdr3_aa: CASSLEVGSQGGPLHF; cdr3_nt: TGCGCCAGCAGCTTGGAAGTCGGGTCACAGGGGGGACCCCTCCACTTT
d_call: TRBD1; j_call: TRBJ2-5; clone_size: NA; v_call: TRBV12-3/TRBV12-4; cdr3_aa: CASTLGTGAVETQYF; cdr3_nt: TGTGCCAGCACCCTCGGGACAGGGGCGGTGGAGACCCAGTACTTC
d_call: TRBD2; j_call: TRBJ2-5; clone_size: NA; v_call: TRBV7-6; cdr3_aa: CASSFPDSGGAEEETQYF; cdr3_nt: TGTGCCAGCAGCTTCCCAGATAGCGGGGGGGCCGAAGAAGAGACCCAGTACTTC
d_call: NA; j_call: TRBJ2-7; clone_size: few; v_call: TRBV25-1; cdr3_aa: CASRGVGTGPILGEQYF; cdr3_nt: TGTGCCAGCAGAGGGGTTGGAACAGGTCCGATTTTGGGGGAGCAGTACTTC
d_call: TRBD2; j_call: TRBJ2-7; clone_size: NA; v_call: TRBV20-1; cdr3_aa: CSAQPSGVRYEQYF; cdr3_nt: TGCAGTGCCCAACCTAGCGGGGTTAGGTACGAGCAGTACTTC
d_call: TRBD1; j_call: TRBJ2-3; clone_size: few; v_call: TRBV5-1; cdr3_aa: CASSLTGDSTDTQYF; cdr3_nt: TGCGCCAGCAGCTTGACAGGGGACAGCACAGATACGCAGTATTTT
d_call: TRBD1; j_call: TRBJ1-2; clone_size: NA; v_call: TRBV12-3/TRBV12-4; cdr3_aa: CASSSRTGTYGYTF; cdr3_nt: TGTGCCAGCAGTTCCAGGACAGGGACCTATGGCTACACCTTC
d_call: TRBD1; j_call: TRBJ1-5; clone_size: NA; v_call: TRBV10-3; cdr3_aa: CAISEDRAQPQHF; cdr3_nt: TGTGCCATCAGTGAGGACAGGGCTCAGCCCCAGCATTTT
d_call: TRBD1; j_call: TRBJ1-2; clone_size: NA; v_call: TRBV29-1; cdr3_aa: CSVGGQSLRYTF; cdr3_nt: TGCAGCGTAGGGGGACAGTCCCTTCGCTACACCTTC
d_call: NA; j_call: TRBJ2-7; clone_size: NA; v_call: TRBV5-1; cdr3_aa: CASSLEAGSAYEQYF; cdr3_nt: TGCGCCAGCAGCTTGGAGGCAGGGAGTGCCTACGAGCAGTACTTC
d_call: NA; j_call: TRBJ2-7; clone_size: NA; v_call: TRBV9; cdr3_aa: CASSVRGFGYEQYF; cdr3_nt: TGTGCCAGCAGCGTAAGGGGGTTTGGCTACGAGCAGTACTTC
d_call: NA; j_call: TRBJ1-2; clone_size: few; v_call: TRBV2; cdr3_aa: CASRGDNPNGYTF; cdr3_nt: TGTGCCAGCAGGGGGGACAATCCGAATGGCTACACCTTC
d_call: NA; j_call: TRBJ2-3; clone_size: NA; v_call: TRBV20-1; cdr3_aa: CSARRSGTDTQYF; cdr3_nt: TGCAGTGCTAGAAGATCAGGGACAGATACGCAGTATTTT
d_call: TRBD2; j_call: TRBJ2-1; clone_size: NA; v_call: TRBV9; cdr3_aa: CASSFRGLADVDEQFF; cdr3_nt: TGTGCCAGCAGCTTTAGGGGACTAGCGGACGTGGATGAGCAGTTCTTC
d_call: NA; j_call: TRBJ2-5; clone_size: few; v_call: TRBV10-3; cdr3_aa: CAISSLEQTQYF; cdr3_nt: TGTGCCATCAGTTCGCTAGAACAGACCCAGTACTTC
d_call: TRBD1; j_call: TRBJ2-4; clone_size: NA; v_call: TRBV10-3; cdr3_aa: CAIKTDRDNEQYF; cdr3_nt: TGTGCCATCAAAACGGACAGGGACAATGAGCAGTACTTC
d_call: TRBD2; j_call: TRBJ2-3; clone_size: NA; v_call: TRBV4-1; cdr3_aa: CASSALTGGNTDTQYF; cdr3_nt: TGCGCCAGCAGCGCCTTGACCGGGGGGAACACAGATACGCAGTATTTT
d_call: NA; j_call: TRBJ2-1; clone_size: few; v_call: TRBV27; cdr3_aa: CASSFRPNEQFF; cdr3_nt: TGTGCCAGCAGTTTTCGACCCAATGAGCAGTTCTTC
d_call: TRBD1; j_call: TRBJ1-4; clone_size: NA; v_call: TRBV20-1; cdr3_aa: CSALDRTNEKLFF; cdr3_nt: TGCAGTGCTTTGGACAGGACTAATGAAAAACTGTTTTTT
d_call: NA; j_call: TRBJ1-5; clone_size: NA; v_call: TRBV6-6; cdr3_aa: CASSYPLGGSSNQPQHF; cdr3_nt: TGTGCCAGCAGTTACCCCCTCGGGGGCTCTAGCAATCAGCCCCAGCATTTT
d_call: TRBD1; j_call: TRBJ1-2; clone_size: NA; v_call: TRBV7-9; cdr3_aa: CVSSRPGTGEGYTF; cdr3_nt: TGTGTCAGCAGCCGCCCCGGGACAGGGGAAGGCTACACCTTC
d_call: TRBD2; j_call: TRBJ2-3; clone_size: NA; v_call: TRBV29-1; cdr3_aa: CSVEPLASGGIDTQYF; cdr3_nt: TGCAGCGTTGAGCCTCTTGCTAGCGGGGGGATAGATACGCAGTATTTT
d_call: NA; j_call: TRBJ1-2; clone_size: many; v_call: TRBV29-1; cdr3_aa: CSVGEGLGDGYTF; cdr3_nt: TGCAGCGTTGGGGAGGGATTAGGGGACGGCTACACCTTC
d_call: NA; j_call: TRBJ1-1; clone_size: NA; v_call: TRBV12-3/TRBV12-4; cdr3_aa: CASDPGVEAFF; cdr3_nt: TGTGCCAGCGACCCGGGGGTTGAAGCTTTCTTT
d_call: NA; j_call: TRBJ2-6; clone_size: few; v_call: TRBV7-8; cdr3_aa: CASSLYRSSLSGANVLTF; cdr3_nt: TGTGCCAGCAGCTTATACCGTTCTTCGTTATCTGGGGCCAACGTCCTGACTTTC
d_call: NA; j_call: TRBJ2-4; clone_size: few; v_call: TRBV5-1; cdr3_aa: CASQDGRQNIQYF; cdr3_nt: TGCGCCAGCCAGGACGGGCGACAAAACATTCAGTACTTC
d_call: NA; j_call: TRBJ2-7; clone_size: few; v_call: TRBV5-1; cdr3_aa: CASSLGTPGDEQYF; cdr3_nt: TGCGCCAGCAGCTTGGGTACACCTGGGGACGAGCAGTACTTC
d_call: NA; j_call: TRBJ1-3; clone_size: NA; v_call: TRBV4-1; cdr3_aa: CASSQGTYNSGNTIYF; cdr3_nt: TGCGCCAGCAGCCAAGGTACATACAACTCTGGAAACACCATATATTTT
d_call: TRBD2; j_call: TRBJ2-3; clone_size: few; v_call: TRBV6-1; cdr3_aa: CASSGGTASGGRTDTQYF; cdr3_nt: TGTGCCAGCAGTGGGGGAACGGCTAGCGGGGGACGCACAGATACGCAGTATTTT
d_call: NA; j_call: TRBJ1-2; clone_size: NA; v_call: TRBV9; cdr3_aa: CASSVPGNNYGYTF; cdr3_nt: TGTGCCAGCAGCGTCCCGGGGAATAACTATGGCTACACCTTC
d_call: NA; j_call: TRBJ1-5; clone_size: NA; v_call: TRBV28; cdr3_aa: CASQSRGGNQPQHF; cdr3_nt: TGTGCCAGCCAATCCCGGGGTGGCAATCAGCCCCAGCATTTT
d_call: NA; j_call: TRBJ1-2; clone_size: NA; v_call: TRBV3-1; cdr3_aa: CASSQEGRNYGYTF; cdr3_nt: TGTGCCAGCAGCCAAGAGGGCCGTAACTATGGCTACACCTTC
d_call: TRBD1; j_call: TRBJ1-2; clone_size: few; v_call: TRBV2; cdr3_aa: CASRPGTGGDGYTF; cdr3_nt: TGTGCCAGCAGGCCCGGGACAGGGGGCGATGGCTACACCTTC
d_call: TRBD1; j_call: TRBJ1-1; clone_size: once; v_call: TRBV4-2; cdr3_aa: CASSRGQAEAFF; cdr3_nt: TGTGCCAGCAGCCGAGGACAGGCTGAAGCTTTCTTT
d_call: TRBD1; j_call: TRBJ2-7; clone_size: NA; v_call: TRBV19; cdr3_aa: CASSIAGTGNGEQYF; cdr3_nt: TGTGCCAGTAGTATCGCCGGGACAGGGAATGGCGAGCAGTACTTC
d_call: NA; j_call: TRBJ2-7; clone_size: NA; v_call: TRBV2; cdr3_aa: CASSIPGTEAYEQYF; cdr3_nt: TGTGCCAGCAGTATTCCCGGGACGGAAGCCTACGAGCAGTACTTC
d_call: TRBD1; j_call: TRBJ2-7; clone_size: many; v_call: TRBV6-6; cdr3_aa: CASSYSADRSYEQYF; cdr3_nt: TGTGCCAGCAGTTACTCGGCGGACAGGTCCTACGAGCAGTACTTC
d_call: TRBD2; j_call: TRBJ2-1; clone_size: many; v_call: TRBV20-1; cdr3_aa: CSARTRGNRYNEQFF; cdr3_nt: TGCAGTGCCAGGACGCGGGGGAACCGCTACAATGAGCAGTTCTTC
d_call: TRBD1; j_call: TRBJ1-2; clone_size: few; v_call: TRBV5-1; cdr3_aa: CASSLARTGDQTYTF; cdr3_nt: TGCGCCAGCAGCTTGGCCCGGACAGGCGACCAGACCTACACCTTC